This entry lists 4 T cell receptor beta chains sequenced from one sample in a study of post-analysis software for immune sequencing data. Broader study findings: When patients were compared with controls, four or five TRBV segments were more frequent, TRBV5-6, TRBV5-1 and TRBV20-1 among them.

Their target antigens are unknown. Prepared TCR beta cDNA libraries contained unique molecular identifiers. TCRdb reprocessed the PCR reads with MiXCR, giving one entry per CDR3 protein. The table records over 150,000 distinct CDR3 sequences, about 29% of them present only once. The sample was blood. These receptors came from a girl aged 5-17 years with multiple sclerosis.

As regards this clonotype: One base away lies a much larger clone, so this may be a sequencing read error. This sequence joins TRBV5-1 and TRBJ2-1, with TRBD1 matching 8 bases. J was trimmed by 6 bases and V by 2 bases; bases with no gene match: 1. The CDR3 loop spans 13 amino acids. Germline CDR1 is SGHRS and CDR2 is YFSETQ. Written as DNA, the CDR3 is TGCGCCAGCAGCTTAGGGACAGGCAATGAGCAGTTCTTC. Residues: CASSLGTGNEQFF.

This clonotype was seen many times. CDR3 DNA sequence: TGTGCCAGCAGTTACCAGGGGGGAAAAAACATTCAGTACTTC. Amino acid sequence: CASSYQGGKNIQYF. This chain connects TRBV28 to TRBJ2-4; D possibly corresponds to TRBD1 (7 bases). This CDR3 has 14 residues. Germline assignment: CDR1 MDHEN and CDR2 SYDVKM. Trimming left V 4 bases short and J 4 bases short, with 11 bases between.

With respect to this clonotype: This could be a read error, since a much larger clone is one nucleotide away. The chain uses TRBV7-2 and TRBJ1-2; D remains unclear. Trimming pared 3 bases from V and 8 bases from J, leaving 16 bases between. The germline CDR1 and CDR2 sequences are SGHTA and FQGNSA. There are 14 residues in the CDR3. DNA of the CDR3: TGTGCCAGCAGCTTGAGGACTTCGGTTGCGGGCTACACCTTC. Protein: CASSLRTSVAGYTF.

A few counts support this clonotype. This CDR3 reads CASRPTTNTEAFF. The CDR3 nucleotides are TGTGCCAGCAGGCCTACGACGAACACTGAAGCTTTCTTT. V usage is TRBV7-8 and J usage is TRBJ1-1, with unresolved D. The CDR3 extends over 13 amino acids. From germline, CDR1 is SGHVS and CDR2 FQNEAQ. V was cut by 6 bases and J by 1 base, with 9 bases left in between.